The rows below give T cell receptor beta chains drawn from one sample of a study of regulatory T cells in long-lasting Graves disease. TCRdb reprocessed the multiplex PCR reads with MiXCR, giving one entry per CDR3 protein. The sample has hundreds of thousands of distinct CDR3 sequences, roughly 15% seen once. These data are also associated with another study on T cells in Graves' hyperthyroidism and ophthalmopathy.

Sequencing used peripheral blood mononuclear cells (PBMCs), obtained at new diagnosis, from a patient treated with antithyroid drugs. All receptors derive from a woman in her twenties or thirties with Graves disease. The CDR3 runs from the conserved cysteine through the conserved F or W. The D gene is left open where the match is weak. Clone size is not always given. Where it is, it says once, few, many or a class for expanded clones.

j_call clone_size v_call d_call cdr3_nt cdr3_aa
TRBJ2-1 few TRBV15 TRBD2 TGTGCCACCAGCGCTCGAGGTGGGGACGTCCGAGCGGGAGAAGTACTCTTC CATSARGGDVRAGEVLF
TRBJ2-7 few TRBV27 - TGTGCCAGCAGAGTTTATGGGGACGGGGGGCTTAGCTACGAGCAGTACTTC CASRVYGDGGLSYEQYF
TRBJ1-1 many TRBV29-1 - TGCAGCGTTGGTAATCCTGGGGTTATTGCTGAAGCTTTCTTT CSVGNPGVIAEAFF
TRBJ2-7 few TRBV29-1 - TGCAGCGTTGGGGGGGCCGGGACAGTTTACTTC CSVGGAGTVYF
TRBJ1-1 many TRBV7-9 - TGTGCCAGCAGCCCGGGGACCTACAACACTGAAGCTTTCTTT CASSPGTYNTEAFF
TRBJ1-4 many TRBV30 - TGTGCCTGGAGAACTATACGGGGTAATGAAAAACTGTTTTTT CAWRTIRGNEKLFF
TRBJ1-1 - TRBV9 - TGTGCCAGAGCCAGGGAGGTTGCAGGGATGAACACTGAAGCTTTCTTT CARAREVAGMNTEAFF
TRBJ2-7 many TRBV20-1 - TGCAGTGCTAGTAGGGAATTGGCCTACGAGCAGTACTTC CSASRELAYEQYF
TRBJ2-7 many TRBV20-1 TRBD2 TGCAGTGCTAGAGATCCGAGGGGACTAGCGGGAACCTCCTACGAGCAGTACTTC CSARDPRGLAGTSYEQYF
TRBJ2-3 many TRBV4-1 - TGCGCCAGCAGCCAACTCAGGGCCACAGATACGCAGTATTTT CASSQLRATDTQYF
TRBJ1-3 - TRBV7-8 - TGTGCCAGCAGCCGGAGAGAGGGAAACACCATATATTTT CASSRREGNTIYF
TRBJ1-6 - TRBV6-1 TRBD1 TGTGCCAGCTGGGGACAGGGGGCTAATTCACCCCTCCACTTT CASWGQGANSPLHF
TRBJ2-7 many TRBV28 TRBD2 TGTGCCAGCAGTACTCCGGGACTAGCTTACGAGCAGTACTTC CASSTPGLAYEQYF
TRBJ1-2 - TRBV7-9 - TGTGCCAGCAGCTTAGTAAATGTTCCTGGTAATGGCTACACCTTC CASSLVNVPGNGYTF
TRBJ2-1 many TRBV12-3/TRBV12-4 - TGTGCCAGCACGGGCTTTTCCTACAATGAGCAGTTCTTC CASTGFSYNEQFF
TRBJ2-7 - TRBV29-1 - TGCAGCGTTAGGTCAGACTCCTACGAGCAGTACTTC CSVRSDSYEQYF
TRBJ2-1 few TRBV29-1 - TGCAGCGCTTTAGACGGTGTCTACAATGAGCAGTTCTTC CSALDGVYNEQFF
TRBJ2-7 few TRBV5-1 - TGCGCCAGCAGCTTGCCCCCAAAAAGTCTGACCCTGGGTAACTACGAGCAGTACTTC CASSLPPKSLTLGNYEQYF
TRBJ2-7 - TRBV20-1 - TGCAGTGCTAGGGTTGGAAGGGGGTTGGGGGAGCAGTGCTTC CSARVGRGLGEQCF
TRBJ2-3 - TRBV7-8 TRBD2 TGTGCCAGCAGCCTACCGAAGGGAGCGGGGGCAGATACGCAGTATTTT CASSLPKGAGADTQYF